The 21 T cell receptor beta chains given below trace back to one sample, sequenced in a study of cytomegalovirus exposure and HLA in healthy donors. The PCR contained 60 Vbeta and 13 Jbeta primers. Data came from immunoSEQ multiplex PCR; TCRdb stores just in-frame clones and leaves some out. The data show a few hundred thousand clones, 70% to 90% seen once. Material for sequencing was PBMCs. The receptors stem from a woman aged 18-29 years in good health and CMV-seronegative.

The rearrangement links TRBV6-1 to TRBJ2-7; 10 bases are shared with TRBD2. The V gene end was trimmed by 7 bases and the J gene end by 2 bases; junction bases not matched to a gene: 5. CDR3 length: 14 amino acids. Germline values: CDR1 MNHNS, CDR2 SASEGT. DNA of the CDR3: TGTGCCAGCATATGGACTAGCGGAACCTACGAGCAGTACTTC. Its protein product is CASIWTSGTYEQYF.

The genes are TRBV18 and TRBJ1-1; tentatively, D is TRBD1 (5 bases). Trimming took off 3 bases at V and 6 bases at J, with 20 bases between the two ends. Per germline, CDR1 KGHSH and CDR2 LQKENI. CDR3 length: 16 residues. CDR3 sequence: CASSPTYREPGAEAFF. The CDR3 nucleotides are TGTGCCAGCTCACCTACATACCGGGAACCGGGGGCTGAAGCTTTCTTT.

This clone was observed a single time. The chain links TRBV10-3 to TRBJ1-6; a possible D gene is TRBD1 (5 bases). V was trimmed by 5 bases and J by 0 bases, leaving 14 bases between them. CDR1 and CDR2 from the germline V gene are ENHRY and SYGVKD. This CDR3 region has 17 residues. CDR3 in amino acids: CAISLTASRSYNSPLHF. The CDR3 DNA follows: TGTGCCATCAGTTTGACAGCTTCCCGCTCCTATAATTCACCCCTCCACTTT.

This clone was recorded once. This chain uses TRBV5-1 with TRBJ2-4, with 9 bases that match TRBD1. The CDR3 loop spans 16 amino acids. The J segment lost 7 bases and the V segment lost 2 bases, leaving 10 bases of the junction unmatched. Germline values: CDR1 SGHRS, CDR2 YFSETQ. The CDR3 loop is CASSLPPGTGKNIQYF. The DNA of the CDR3 is TGCGCCAGCAGCTTACCACCCGGGACAGGGAAGAACATTCAGTACTTC.

V and J are TRBV6-5 and TRBJ2-5; a possible D gene is TRBD1 (5 bases). The CDR3 is made up of 15 amino acids. CDR1 and CDR2 from the germline V gene are MNHEY and SVGAGI. Trimming removed 8 bases from V and 5 bases from J, with 21 bases in between. CDR3 loop: CASHTGQLGVETQYF. The CDR3 bases are TGTGCCAGCCACACCGGTCAGTTAGGGGTCGAGACCCAGTACTTC.

The chain carries TRBV2 and TRBJ2-5; possibly TRBD1 for D (5 bases). Germline V gives CDR1 SNHLY, CDR2 FYNNEI. V dropped 3 bases and J dropped 5 bases, with 16 bases sitting between them. This CDR3 region has 15 residues. CDR3 nucleotides: TGTGCCAGCAGTGATATTGGGTCAGGGTTGGAGACCCAGTACTTC. The encoded protein is CASSDIGSGLETQYF.

The sample holds one count of this clone. The chain carries TRBV29-1 and TRBJ1-1; TRBD1 might be the D (5 bases). Trimming left V 8 bases short and J 4 bases short, with 14 bases between. CDR1 and CDR2 (germline): SQVTM, ANQGSEA. There are 12 residues in the CDR3. The CDR3 region is CSQRVGGTEAFF. The CDR3 DNA sequence: TGCAGCCAAAGGGTGGGGGGCACTGAAGCTTTCTTT.

This rearrangement joins TRBV11-2 to TRBJ1-5, with D perhaps TRBD1 (6 bases). Germline lookup yields CDR1 SGHAT and CDR2 FQNNGV. Deletions cut 3 bases from V and 3 bases from J, with 9 bases between. This CDR3 has 14 residues. CDR3 region: CASSLDSANQPQHF. The CDR3 region has the DNA TGTGCCAGCAGCTTGGACAGCGCCAATCAGCCCCAGCATTTT.

The chain is built from TRBV9 and TRBJ2-7; 8 bases fit TRBD1. V lost 7 bases to trimming and J lost 2 bases; unmatched junction nucleotides: 2. CDR1 is SGDLS, CDR2 YYNGEE, per germline. CDR3 length equals 12 residues. The chain's CDR3 is CASGQGTYEQYF. The CDR3 DNA sequence: TGTGCCAGCGGACAGGGTACCTACGAGCAGTACTTC.

Comment on this clone: Within the sample, other DNA sequences also encode this same CDR3. The rearrangement links TRBV5-1 to TRBJ1-1; tentative D call: TRBD1 (6 bases). V was trimmed by 1 base and J by 5 bases, leaving 15 bases between them. The CDR3 totals 15 residues. Per the germline V gene, CDR1 is SGHRS and CDR2 is YFSETQ. For the CDR3, the DNA is TGCGCCAGCAGCTTGTCAGGGGTGGTAGGGACTGAAGCTTTCTTT. This gives the protein CASSLSGVVGTEAFF.

The gene calls are TRBV5-4 and TRBJ1-6; 8 bases line up with TRBD1. The length of the CDR3 is 18 residues. J gave up 0 bases and V 0 bases, and 5 bases lay outside the gene matches. The germline V gene encodes CDR1 SGHNT and CDR2 YYREEE (reference sequence). Here the CDR3 DNA reads TGTGCCAGCAGCTTGGCCGACAGGGGAAGCTCCTATAATTCACCCCTCCACTTT. It encodes CASSLADRGSSYNSPLHF.

The V and J genes are TRBV9 and TRBJ2-3; possibly TRBD2 for D (6 bases). Germline CDR1 and CDR2: SGDLS and YYNGEE. This CDR3 region has 16 residues. The V end was cut by 4 bases, the J end by 0 bases, with 15 bases between. Here the CDR3 DNA reads TGTGCCAGCAGCCCGGGGCTAGCGACGAGCACAGATACGCAGTATTTT. Encoded protein: CASSPGLATSTDTQYF.

This clone was seen just once. The chain is built from TRBV5-6 and TRBJ1-2; no firm D call. This CDR3 has 16 residues. The germline V gene encodes CDR1 SGHDT and CDR2 YYEEEE. The V end lost 7 bases, the J end lost 2 bases, and 21 bases lay between the germline ends. For the CDR3, the DNA is TGTGCCAGCGACCTAGGCGCGGGAACTCTAAACTATGGCTACACCTTC. Translated: CASDLGAGTLNYGYTF.

The CDR3 DNA sequence: TGCGCCAGCAGCCCGGGAGCGGGGGGGCAGGGTGAGCAGTTCTTC. It encodes CASSPGAGGQGEQFF. This chain uses TRBV5-1 with TRBJ2-1, with TRBD2 matching over 10 bases. Germline values: CDR1 SGHRS, CDR2 YFSETQ. Trimming took 4 bases from V and 9 from J; bases not matched to a gene: 10. The CDR3 loop spans 15 amino acids.

V usage is TRBV5-6 and J usage is TRBJ1-1, with 10 positions matching TRBD1. Per the germline V gene, CDR1 is SGHDT and CDR2 is YYEEEE. The length of the CDR3 is 15 residues. Trimming removed 4 bases from V and 4 bases from J; junction bases left unmatched: 7. CDR3 nucleotides: TGTGCCAGCAGCCGACAGGGGGCGCGGAGCACTGAAGCTTTCTTT. Translating gives CASSRQGARSTEAFF.

V usage is TRBV19 and J usage is TRBJ2-7, with 10 positions matching TRBD1. Per germline, CDR1 LNHDA and CDR2 SQIVND (reference sequence). V lost 4 bases, J lost 3 bases, and 3 bases stayed unmatched. The CDR3 spans 14 residues. This chain's CDR3 is CASSTGQGFYEQYF. In nucleotides, the CDR3 is TGTGCCAGTAGTACGGGACAGGGGTTCTACGAGCAGTACTTC.

The rearrangement joins TRBV20-1 to TRBJ1-1; no reliable D call. The CDR3 runs 10 residues. The V gene's germline CDR1 is DFQATT and CDR2 SNEGSKA (reference sequence). V lost 6 bases and J lost 1, with 3 bases in between. Here the CDR3 DNA reads TGCAGTGCGGCGAACACTGAAGCTTTCTTT. Its translation: CSAANTEAFF.

The gene calls are TRBV5-1 and TRBJ2-7, with TRBD1 identical over 10 bases. From germline, CDR1 is SGHRS and CDR2 YFSETQ. Losses at the gene ends were 4 bases for V and 0 bases for J; bases not matched to a gene: 10. The CDR3 consists of 17 residues. The CDR3 sequence is CASSPSPGQGYSYEQYF. DNA for the CDR3: TGCGCCAGCAGCCCATCCCCGGGACAGGGGTACTCCTACGAGCAGTACTTC.

The J gene is TRBJ2-1, the V gene TRBV27, with TRBD2 matching over 10 bases. The V segment lost 6 bases and the J segment 7 bases; nucleotides outside the gene matches: 9. This CDR3 spans 15 amino acids. The germline V gene encodes CDR1 MNHEY and CDR2 SMNVEV (reference sequence). This CDR3 is CASRFQRGGGNEQFF. DNA of the CDR3: TGTGCCAGCAGATTCCAGCGGGGGGGCGGAAATGAGCAGTTCTTC.

V and J are TRBV7-2 and TRBJ2-3; D gene unclear. V lost 0 bases, J lost 8 bases, and 9 bases lay in between. Germline-derived CDR1 and CDR2 are SGHTA and FQGNSA. CDR3 length: 13 amino acids. The chain's CDR3 is CASSLALLSTQYF. CDR3 in DNA: TGTGCCAGCAGCTTAGCCCTGCTGAGTACGCAGTATTTT.

This sequence joins TRBV19 and TRBJ2-2, with a tentative D call TRBD1 (5 bases). V was trimmed by 5 bases and J by 1 base, leaving 23 bases between them. Germline-derived CDR1 and CDR2 are LNHDA and SQIVND (reference sequence). The CDR3 length is 19 residues. The CDR3 bases are TGTGCCAGTAGTGGGGCCCTTCCCACGTCCCTATTGAACACCGGGGAGCTGTTTTTT. Translating gives CASSGALPTSLLNTGELFF.